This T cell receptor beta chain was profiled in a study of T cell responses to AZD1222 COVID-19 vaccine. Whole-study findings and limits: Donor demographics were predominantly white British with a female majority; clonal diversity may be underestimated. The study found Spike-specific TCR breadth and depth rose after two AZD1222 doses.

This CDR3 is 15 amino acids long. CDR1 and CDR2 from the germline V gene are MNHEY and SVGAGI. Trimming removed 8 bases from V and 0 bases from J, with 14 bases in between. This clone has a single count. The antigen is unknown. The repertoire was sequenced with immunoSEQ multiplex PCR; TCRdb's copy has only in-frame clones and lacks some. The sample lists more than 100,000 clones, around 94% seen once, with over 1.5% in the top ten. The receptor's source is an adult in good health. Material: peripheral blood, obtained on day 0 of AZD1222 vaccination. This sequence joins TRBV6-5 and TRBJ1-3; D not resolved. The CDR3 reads CASVSDVRSGNTIYF. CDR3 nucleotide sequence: TGTGCCAGCGTCTCAGACGTACGCTCTGGAAACACCATATATTTT.